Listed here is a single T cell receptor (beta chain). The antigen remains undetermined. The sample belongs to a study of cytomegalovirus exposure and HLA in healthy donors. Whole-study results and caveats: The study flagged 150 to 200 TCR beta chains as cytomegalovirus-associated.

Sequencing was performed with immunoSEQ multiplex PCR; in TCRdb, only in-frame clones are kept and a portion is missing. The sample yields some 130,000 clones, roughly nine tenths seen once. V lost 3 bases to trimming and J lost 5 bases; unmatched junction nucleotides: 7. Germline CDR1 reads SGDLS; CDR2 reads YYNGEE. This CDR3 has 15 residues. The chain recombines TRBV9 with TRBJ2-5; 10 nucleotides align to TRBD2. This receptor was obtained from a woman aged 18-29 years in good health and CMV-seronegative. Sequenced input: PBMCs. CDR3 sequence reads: CASSASSGGVETQYF. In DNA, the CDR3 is TGTGCCAGCAGCGCCTCTAGCGGGGGTGTGGAGACCCAGTACTTC. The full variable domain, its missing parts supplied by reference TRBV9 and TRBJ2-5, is DSGVTQTPKHLITATGQRVTLRCSPRSGDLSVYWYQQSLDQGLQFLIQYYNGEERAKGNILERFSAQQFPDLHSELNLSSLELGDSALYFCASSASSGGVETQYFGPGTRLLVL.